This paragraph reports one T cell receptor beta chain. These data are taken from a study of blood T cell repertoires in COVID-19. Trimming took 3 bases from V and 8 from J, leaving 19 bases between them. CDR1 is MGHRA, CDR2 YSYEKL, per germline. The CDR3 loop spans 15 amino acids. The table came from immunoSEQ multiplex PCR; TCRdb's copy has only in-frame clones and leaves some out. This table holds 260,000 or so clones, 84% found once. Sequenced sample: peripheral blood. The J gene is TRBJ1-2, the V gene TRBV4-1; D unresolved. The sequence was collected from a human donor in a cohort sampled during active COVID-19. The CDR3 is CASSHRWAPALGYTF. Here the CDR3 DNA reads TGCGCCAGCAGCCACCGCTGGGCACCGGCCTTGGGCTACACCTTC.